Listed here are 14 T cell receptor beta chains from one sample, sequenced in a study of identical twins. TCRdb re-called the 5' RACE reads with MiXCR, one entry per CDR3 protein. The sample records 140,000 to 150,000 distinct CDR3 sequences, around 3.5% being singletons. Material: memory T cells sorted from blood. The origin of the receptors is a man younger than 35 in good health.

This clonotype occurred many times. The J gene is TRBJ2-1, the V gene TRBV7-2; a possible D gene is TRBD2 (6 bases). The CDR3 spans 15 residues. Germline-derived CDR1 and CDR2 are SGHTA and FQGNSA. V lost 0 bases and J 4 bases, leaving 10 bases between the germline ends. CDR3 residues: CASSLARDFYNEQFF. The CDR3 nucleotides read TGTGCCAGCAGCTTAGCAAGGGACTTTTACAATGAGCAGTTCTTC.

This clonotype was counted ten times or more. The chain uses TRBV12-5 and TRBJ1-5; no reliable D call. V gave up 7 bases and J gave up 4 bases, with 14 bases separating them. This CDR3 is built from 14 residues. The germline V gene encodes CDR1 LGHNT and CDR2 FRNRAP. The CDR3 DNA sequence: TGTGCTAGTGCCGTTGCACACACTAATCAGCCCCAGCATTTT. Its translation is CASAVAHTNQPQHF. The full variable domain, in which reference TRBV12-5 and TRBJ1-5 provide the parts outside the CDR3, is DARVTQTPRHKVTEMGQEVTMRCQPILGHNTVFWYRQTMMQGLELLAYFRNRAPLDDSGMPKDRFSAEMPDATLATLKIQPSEPRDSAVYFCASAVAHTNQPQHFGDGTRLSIL.

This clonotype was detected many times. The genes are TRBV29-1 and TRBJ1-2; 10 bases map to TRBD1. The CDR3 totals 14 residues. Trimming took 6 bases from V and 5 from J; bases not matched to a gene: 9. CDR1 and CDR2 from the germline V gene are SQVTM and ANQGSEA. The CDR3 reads CSVGTGDYWYGYTF. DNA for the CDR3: TGCAGCGTCGGGACAGGGGACTATTGGTATGGCTACACCTTC.

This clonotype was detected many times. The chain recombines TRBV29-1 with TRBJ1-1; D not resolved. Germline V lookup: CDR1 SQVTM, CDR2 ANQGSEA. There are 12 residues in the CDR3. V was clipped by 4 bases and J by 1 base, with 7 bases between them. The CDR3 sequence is CSVGSQNTEAFF. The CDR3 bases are TGCAGCGTTGGGAGCCAGAACACTGAAGCTTTCTTT.

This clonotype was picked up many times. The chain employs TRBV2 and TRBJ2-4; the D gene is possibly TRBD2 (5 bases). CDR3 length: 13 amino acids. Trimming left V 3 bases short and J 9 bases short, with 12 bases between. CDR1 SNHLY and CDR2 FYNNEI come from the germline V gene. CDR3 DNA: TGTGCCAGCAGTGAGGGTGAAGGGAGCATTCAGTACTTC. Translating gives CASSEGEGSIQYF. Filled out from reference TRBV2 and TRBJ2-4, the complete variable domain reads EPEVTQTPSHQVTQMGQEVILRCVPISNHLYFYWYRQILGQKVEFLVSFYNNEISEKSEIFDDQFSVERPDGSNFTLKIRSTKLEDSAMYFCASSEGEGSIQYFGAGTRLSVL.

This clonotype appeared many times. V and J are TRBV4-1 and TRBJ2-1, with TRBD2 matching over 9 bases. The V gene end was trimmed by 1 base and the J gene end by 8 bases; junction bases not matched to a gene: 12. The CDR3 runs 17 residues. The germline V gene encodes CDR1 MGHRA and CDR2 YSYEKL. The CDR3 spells CASSQASVASGVHEQFF. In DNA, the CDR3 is TGCGCCAGCAGCCAAGCTAGTGTGGCTAGCGGGGTCCATGAGCAGTTCTTC.

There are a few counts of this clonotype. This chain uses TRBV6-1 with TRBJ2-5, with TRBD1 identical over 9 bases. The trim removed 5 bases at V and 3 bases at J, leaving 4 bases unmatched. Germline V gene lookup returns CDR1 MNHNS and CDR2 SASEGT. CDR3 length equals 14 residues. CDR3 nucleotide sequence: TGTGCCAGCAGTATTCGGACAGGGGAAGAGACCCAGTACTTC. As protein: CASSIRTGEETQYF.

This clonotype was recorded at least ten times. The CDR3 DNA reads as TGCAGTGACTCTACCTTAACTGAAGCTTTCTTT. The encoded protein is CSDSTLTEAFF. V gene TRBV20-1 combines with J gene TRBJ1-1; D unresolved. Trimming cost V 7 bases and J 5 bases, with 11 bases left between them. Germline CDR1 and CDR2: DFQATT and SNEGSKA (reference sequence). The CDR3 sequence is 11 residues long.

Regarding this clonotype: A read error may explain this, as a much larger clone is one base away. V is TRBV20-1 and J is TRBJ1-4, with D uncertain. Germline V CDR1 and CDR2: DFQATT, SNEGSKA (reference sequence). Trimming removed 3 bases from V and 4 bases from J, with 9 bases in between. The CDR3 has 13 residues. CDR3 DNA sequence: TGCAGTGCTAGGGGGAGCTTTAATGAAAAACTGTTTTTT. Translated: CSARGSFNEKLFF.

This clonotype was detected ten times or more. The CDR3, as DNA: TGCAGCGTTGAAGAGCTGAGGGGCTACACCTTC. Translating gives CSVEELRGYTF. The gene calls are TRBV29-1 and TRBJ1-2; D ambiguous. This CDR3 is 11 amino acids long. Germline V gene data show CDR1 as SQVTM and CDR2 as ANQGSEA. Deletions cut 0 bases from V and 8 bases from J, with 7 bases between. The full variable domain, completed using reference TRBV29-1 and TRBJ1-2, is SAVISQKPSRDICQRGTSLTIQCQVDSQVTMMFWYRQQPGQSLTLIATANQGSEATYESGFVIDKFPISRPNLTFSTLTVSNMSPEDSSIYLCSVEELRGYTFGSGTRLTVV.

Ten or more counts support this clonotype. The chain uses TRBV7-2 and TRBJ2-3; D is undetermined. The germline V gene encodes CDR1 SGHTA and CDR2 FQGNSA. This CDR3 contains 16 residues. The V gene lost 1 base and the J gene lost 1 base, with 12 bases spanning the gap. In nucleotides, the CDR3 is TGTGCCAGCAGCTTAGTTCTAGGGTGGGGCACAGATACGCAGTATTTT. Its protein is CASSLVLGWGTDTQYF.

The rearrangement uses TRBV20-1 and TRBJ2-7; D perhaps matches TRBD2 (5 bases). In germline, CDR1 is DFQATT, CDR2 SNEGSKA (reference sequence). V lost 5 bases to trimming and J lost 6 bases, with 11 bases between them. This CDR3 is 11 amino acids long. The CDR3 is CSAVFGSEQYF. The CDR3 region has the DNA TGCAGTGCTGTCTTTGGGAGCGAGCAGTACTTC.

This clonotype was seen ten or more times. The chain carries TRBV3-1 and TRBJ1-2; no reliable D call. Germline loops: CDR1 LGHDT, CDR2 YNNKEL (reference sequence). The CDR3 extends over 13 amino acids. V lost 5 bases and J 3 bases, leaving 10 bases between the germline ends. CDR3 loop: CASSYTADYGYTF. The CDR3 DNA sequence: TGTGCCAGCAGCTACACAGCCGACTATGGCTACACCTTC.

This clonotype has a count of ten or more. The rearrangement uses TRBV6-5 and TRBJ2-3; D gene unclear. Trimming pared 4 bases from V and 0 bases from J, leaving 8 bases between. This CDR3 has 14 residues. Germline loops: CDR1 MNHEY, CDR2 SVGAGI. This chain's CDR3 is CASSWTTSTDTQYF. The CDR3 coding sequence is TGTGCCAGCAGTTGGACGACTAGCACAGATACGCAGTATTTT.